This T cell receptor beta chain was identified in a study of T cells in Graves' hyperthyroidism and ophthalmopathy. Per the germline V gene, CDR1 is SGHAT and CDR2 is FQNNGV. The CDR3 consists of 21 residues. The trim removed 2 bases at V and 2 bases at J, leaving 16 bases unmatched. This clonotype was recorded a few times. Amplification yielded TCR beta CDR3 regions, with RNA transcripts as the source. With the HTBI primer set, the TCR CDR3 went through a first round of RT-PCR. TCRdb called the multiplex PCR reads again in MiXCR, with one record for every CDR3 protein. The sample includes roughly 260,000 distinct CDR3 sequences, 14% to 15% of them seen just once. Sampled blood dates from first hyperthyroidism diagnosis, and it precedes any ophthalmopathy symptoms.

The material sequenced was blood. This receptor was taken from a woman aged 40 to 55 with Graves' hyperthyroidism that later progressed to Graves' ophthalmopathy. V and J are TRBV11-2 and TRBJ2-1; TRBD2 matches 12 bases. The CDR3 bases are TGTGCCAGCAGCTTATATGATGGGGCTAGCGGGAGGGCCTTGACCTACAATGAGCAGTTCTTC. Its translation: CASSLYDGASGRALTYNEQFF.